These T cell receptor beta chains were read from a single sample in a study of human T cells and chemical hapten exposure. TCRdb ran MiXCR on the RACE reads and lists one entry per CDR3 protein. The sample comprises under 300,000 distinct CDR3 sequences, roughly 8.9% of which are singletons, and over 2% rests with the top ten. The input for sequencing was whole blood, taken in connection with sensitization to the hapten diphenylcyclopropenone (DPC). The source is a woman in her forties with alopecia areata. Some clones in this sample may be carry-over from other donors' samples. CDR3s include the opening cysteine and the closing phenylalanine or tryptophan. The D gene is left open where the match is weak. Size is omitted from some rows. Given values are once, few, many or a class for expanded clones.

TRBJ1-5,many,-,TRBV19,TGTGCCAGTAGTATAAGACTGATCAATCAGCCCCAGCATTTT,CASSIRLINQPQHF
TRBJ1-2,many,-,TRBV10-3,TGTGCCATCAGTGAGGGAGGGTCGAGGTACACCTTC,CAISEGGSRYTF
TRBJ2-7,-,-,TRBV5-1,TGCGCCAGCAGGGACAGGGACTACGAGCTGTACTTC,CASRDRDYELYF
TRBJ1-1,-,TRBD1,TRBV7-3,TGTGCCAGCAGCTTTCCCGGGACAGGGCTCACTGAAGCTTTCTTT,CASSFPGTGLTEAFF
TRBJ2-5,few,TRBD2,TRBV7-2,TGTGCCAGCAGCTTCACAGCTAGCGGCGGGGAGACCCAGTACTTC,CASSFTASGGETQYF
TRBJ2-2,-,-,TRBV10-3,TGTGCCATCAAAAGGGACGCAAACACCGGGGAGCTGTTTTTT,CAIKRDANTGELFF
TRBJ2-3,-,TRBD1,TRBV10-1,TGCGCCAGCAAGGGACAGGGGTCATATACGCAGTATTTT,CASKGQGSYTQYF
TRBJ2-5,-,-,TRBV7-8,TGTGCCAGCAGCGACCGGGACGGATCTGGGTCGACCCAGTACTTC,CASSDRDGSGSTQYF
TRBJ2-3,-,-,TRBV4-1,TGCGCCAGCAGTCCGACTGACGGAGATACGCAGTATTTT,CASSPTDGDTQYF
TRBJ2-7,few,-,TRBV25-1,TGTGCCAGCAGTGAATCGAACTTTCCCTACGAGCAGTACTTC,CASSESNFPYEQYF
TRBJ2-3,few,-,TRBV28,TGTGCCAGCAGTTTCCCGCCGATAACAGATACGCAGTATTTT,CASSFPPITDTQYF
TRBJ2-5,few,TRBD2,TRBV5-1,TGCGCCAGCAGCTTAAGGGCGGGAGGTTACCAAGAGACCCAGTACTTC,CASSLRAGGYQETQYF
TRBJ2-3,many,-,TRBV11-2,TGTGCCAGCGGTCACACAGATACGCAGTATTTT,CASGHTDTQYF
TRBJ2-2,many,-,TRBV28,TGTGCCAGCAGCGCTGGGACACCCACCGGGGAGCTGTTTTTT,CASSAGTPTGELFF
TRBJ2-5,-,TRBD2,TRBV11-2,TGTGCCAGCAGCTTGCCTGCGGGGGACCTGGAGACCCAGTACTTC,CASSLPAGDLETQYF
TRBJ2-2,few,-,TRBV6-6,TGTGCCAGCAGTTACCCGGTCGCGAACACCGGGGAGCTGTTTTTT,CASSYPVANTGELFF
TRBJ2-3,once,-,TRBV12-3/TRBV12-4,TGTGCCAGCAGTTTTTGGGGGTCGGGCACAGATACGCAGTATTTT,CASSFWGSGTDTQYF
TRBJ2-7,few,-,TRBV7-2,TGTGCCAGCAGCTCCCGCCTAGCGTCCGACTACGAGCAGTACTTC,CASSSRLASDYEQYF
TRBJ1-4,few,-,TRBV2,TGTGCCAGCAGTAGGGAGGCGGTAGCTGAAAAACTGTTTTTT,CASSREAVAEKLFF
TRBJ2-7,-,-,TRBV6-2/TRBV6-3,TGTGCCAGCAGTTACGGACGGGGGAGCTCCTACGAGCAGTACTTC,CASSYGRGSSYEQYF
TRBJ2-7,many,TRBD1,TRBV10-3,TGTGCCATCAGGAGCCAGGGGGCTGGCGAGCAGTACTTC,CAIRSQGAGEQYF
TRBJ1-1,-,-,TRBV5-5,TGTGCCAGCAGCTTGGACGAACCCCGCGGAGGAGCTTTCTTT,CASSLDEPRGGAFF
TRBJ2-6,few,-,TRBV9,TGTGCCAGCAGCGTAGGGGGCCCCCGACCCGGGGCCAACGTCCTGACTTTC,CASSVGGPRPGANVLTF
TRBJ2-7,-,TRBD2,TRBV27,TGTGCCAGCAGTTCATATGCCGGGAGGGGTAGGGCGTACGAGCAGTACTTC,CASSSYAGRGRAYEQYF
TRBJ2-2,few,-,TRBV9,TGTGCCAGCAGCCCCCCCGTGGGGCTAGGATGGACCGGGGAGCTGTTTTTT,CASSPPVGLGWTGELFF
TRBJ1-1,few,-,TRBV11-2,TGTGCCAGCAGCCCAAGTATTGCGAACACTGAAGCTTTCTTT,CASSPSIANTEAFF
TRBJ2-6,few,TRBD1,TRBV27,TGTGCCAGCAGTTTACGACAGGGCTCTGGGGCCAACGTCCTGACTTTC,CASSLRQGSGANVLTF
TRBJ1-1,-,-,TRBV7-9,TGTGCCAGCAGCCCCGGGACGCAAAACACTGAAGCTTTCTTT,CASSPGTQNTEAFF
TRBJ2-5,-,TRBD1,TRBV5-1,TGCGCCAGCAGCATGGGGACAGGTAACCAAGAGACCCAGTACTTC,CASSMGTGNQETQYF
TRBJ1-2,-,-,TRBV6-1,TGTGCCATCCGGACGGTAGCTAACTATGGCTACACCTTC,CAIRTVANYGYTF
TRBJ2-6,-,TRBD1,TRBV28,TGTGCCAGCAGAACAGGGGCCTCTGGGGCCAACGTCCTGACTTTC,CASRTGASGANVLTF
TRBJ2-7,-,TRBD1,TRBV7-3,TGTGCCAGCAGCTTAACTGGGACAGGATACTACGAGCAGTACTTC,CASSLTGTGYYEQYF
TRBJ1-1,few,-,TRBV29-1,TGCAGCGTTGATGAGGGGAGGACTGAAGCTTTCTTT,CSVDEGRTEAFF
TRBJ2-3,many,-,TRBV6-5,TGTGCCAGCAGTTCCCAGAGTCATGATACGCAGTATTTT,CASSSQSHDTQYF
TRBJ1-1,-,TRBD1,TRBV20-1,TGCAGTGCTAGATCGGGACAGGGGGGTCCCCTGGTTTTCTTT,CSARSGQGGPLVFF
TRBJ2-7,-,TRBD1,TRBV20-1,TGCAGTGCTAGTATCCAGGGGGCGGGTTGGAACGAGCAGTACTTC,CSASIQGAGWNEQYF
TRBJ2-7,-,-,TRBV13,TGTGCCAGCAGCCTACGCAGGGGCTTACAGCCATACGAGCAGTACTTC,CASSLRRGLQPYEQYF
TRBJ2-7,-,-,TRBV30,TGTGCCTGGAGTATGGGCTACGAGCAGTACTTC,CAWSMGYEQYF
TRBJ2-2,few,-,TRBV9,TGTGCCAGCAGCGCAGGGAATCACGGGGAGCTGTTTTTT,CASSAGNHGELFF
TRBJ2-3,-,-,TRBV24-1,TGTGCCACCAGTCCCACCTTGGCAGATACGCAGTATTTT,CATSPTLADTQYF
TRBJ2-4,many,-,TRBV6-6,TGTGCCAGCAGTTACACGCGGGATCGAAACATTCAGTACTTC,CASSYTRDRNIQYF
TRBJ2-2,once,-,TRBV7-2,TGTGCCAGCAGCTCCGGACAGCGCACCGGGGAGCGGTTTTTT,CASSSGQRTGERFF
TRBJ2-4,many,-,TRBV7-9,TGTGCCAGCAGCTTAGGCGCAGGGCGGAACATTCAGTACTTC,CASSLGAGRNIQYF
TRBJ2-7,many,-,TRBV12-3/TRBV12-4,TGTGCCAGCAGTCCTTCGCTGGAGCAGTACTTC,CASSPSLEQYF
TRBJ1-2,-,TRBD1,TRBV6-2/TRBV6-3,TGTGCCACCACCGGACAGGTCAGAGGTTATGGCTACACCTTC,CATTGQVRGYGYTF
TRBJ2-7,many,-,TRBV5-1,TGCGCCAGCAGCTTGGGAAGAGGGCTAGCGAAAGAGCAGTACTTC,CASSLGRGLAKEQYF
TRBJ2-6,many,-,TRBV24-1,TGTGCCACCGGGGGATCTGGGGCCAACGTCCTGACTTTC,CATGGSGANVLTF
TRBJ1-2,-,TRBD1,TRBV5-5,TGTGCCAGCAGAACCGGGACAGGGGGATTCTATGGCTACACCTTC,CASRTGTGGFYGYTF
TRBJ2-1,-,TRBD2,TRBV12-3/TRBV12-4,TGTGCCAGCAGTCTACGGGGACTAGCGGGAGTTGGGTACAATGAGCAGTTCTTC,CASSLRGLAGVGYNEQFF
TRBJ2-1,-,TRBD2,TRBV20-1,TGCAGTGCACGGACTAGCGACTACAATGAGCAGTTCTTC,CSARTSDYNEQFF
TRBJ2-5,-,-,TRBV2,TGTGCCAGCAGGGGTGAAGAGACCCAGTACTTC,CASRGEETQYF
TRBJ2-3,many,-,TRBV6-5,TGTGCCAGCAGTTACTCCTCGGGCGCAGATACGCAGTATTTT,CASSYSSGADTQYF
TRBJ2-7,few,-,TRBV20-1,TGCAGTGCTAGGCTCGCCGGGGGGCGGCACTACGAGCAGTACTTC,CSARLAGGRHYEQYF
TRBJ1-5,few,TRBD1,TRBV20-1,TGCAGTGCCGTGGACAGGGGGCCGGGTCAGCCCCAGCATTTT,CSAVDRGPGQPQHF
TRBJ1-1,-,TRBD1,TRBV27,TGTGCCAGCAGACTAGGACAGGGGGCGAAGAACACTGAAGCTTTCTTT,CASRLGQGAKNTEAFF
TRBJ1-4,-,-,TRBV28,TGTGCCACCACCCGACAGAGTGAAAAACTGTTTTTT,CATTRQSEKLFF
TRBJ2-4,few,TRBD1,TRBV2,TGTGCCAGCAGTGGGACAGGGGGCAAGAACATTCAGTACTTC,CASSGTGGKNIQYF
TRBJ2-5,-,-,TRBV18,TGTGCCAGCTCACCCCTGGCCGGAATCGAGACCCAGTACTTC,CASSPLAGIETQYF
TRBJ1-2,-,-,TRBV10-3,TGTGCCATTAGGACCCAGGACTATGGCTACACCTTC,CAIRTQDYGYTF
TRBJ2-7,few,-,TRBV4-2,TGTGCCAGCAGCCAAGAAGGGAGCGCCTACGAGCAGTACTTC,CASSQEGSAYEQYF